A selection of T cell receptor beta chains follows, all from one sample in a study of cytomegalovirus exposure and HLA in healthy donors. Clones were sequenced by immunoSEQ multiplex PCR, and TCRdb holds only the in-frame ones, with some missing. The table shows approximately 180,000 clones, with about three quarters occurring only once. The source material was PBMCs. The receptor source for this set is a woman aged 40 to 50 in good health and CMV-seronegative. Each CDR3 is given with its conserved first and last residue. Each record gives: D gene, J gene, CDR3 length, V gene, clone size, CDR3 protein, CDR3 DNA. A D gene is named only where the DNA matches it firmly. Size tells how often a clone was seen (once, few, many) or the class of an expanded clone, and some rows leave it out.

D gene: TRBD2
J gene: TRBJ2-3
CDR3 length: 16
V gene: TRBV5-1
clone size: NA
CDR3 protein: CASSLGLAGSTDTQYF
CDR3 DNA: TGCGCCAGCAGCTTAGGACTAGCGGGCAGCACAGATACGCAGTATTTT

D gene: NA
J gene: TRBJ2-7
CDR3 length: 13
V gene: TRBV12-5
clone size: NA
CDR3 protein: CASALGQTYEQYF
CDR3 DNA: TGTGCTAGTGCCCTAGGACAGACCTACGAGCAGTACTTC

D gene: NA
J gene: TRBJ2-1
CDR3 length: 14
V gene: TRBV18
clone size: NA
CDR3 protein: CASSPPNSFNEQFF
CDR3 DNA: TGTGCCAGCTCACCACCTAACAGTTTCAATGAGCAGTTCTTC

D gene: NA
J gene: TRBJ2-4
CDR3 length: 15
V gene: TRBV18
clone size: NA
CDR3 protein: CASSPPLRDKNIQYF
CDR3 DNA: TGTGCCAGCTCACCTCCTCTCAGGGACAAAAACATTCAGTACTTC

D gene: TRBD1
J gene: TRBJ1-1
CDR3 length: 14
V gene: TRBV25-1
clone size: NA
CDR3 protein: CASSDYRGTTEAFF
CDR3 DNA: TGTGCCAGCAGTGACTACAGGGGTACCACTGAAGCTTTCTTT

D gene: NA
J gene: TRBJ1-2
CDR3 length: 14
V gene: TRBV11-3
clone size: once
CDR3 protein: CASSLGGPSYGYTF
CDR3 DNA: TGTGCCAGCAGCTTAGGGGGGCCTTCCTATGGCTACACCTTC

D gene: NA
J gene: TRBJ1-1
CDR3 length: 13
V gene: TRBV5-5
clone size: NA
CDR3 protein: CASSALTNTEAFF
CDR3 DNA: TGTGCCAGCAGCGCACTAACGAACACTGAAGCTTTCTTT

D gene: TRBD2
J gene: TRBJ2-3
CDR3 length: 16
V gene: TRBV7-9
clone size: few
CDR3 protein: CASSIKLAGVTDTQYF
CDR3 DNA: TGTGCCAGCAGCATAAAACTAGCGGGAGTAACAGATACGCAGTATTTT

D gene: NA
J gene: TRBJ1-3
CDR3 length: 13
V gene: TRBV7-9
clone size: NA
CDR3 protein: CASSLGSANTIYF
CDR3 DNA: TGTGCCAGCAGCTTGGGGAGTGCGAACACCATATATTTT

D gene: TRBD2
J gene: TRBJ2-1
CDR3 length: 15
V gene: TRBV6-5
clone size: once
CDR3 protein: CASSYALAGVDEQFF
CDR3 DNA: TGTGCCAGCAGTTACGCACTAGCGGGAGTAGATGAGCAGTTCTTC

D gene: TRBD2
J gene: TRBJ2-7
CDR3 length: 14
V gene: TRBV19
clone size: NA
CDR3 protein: CASSKAGGNYEQYF
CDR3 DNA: TGTGCCAGTAGCAAAGCGGGAGGCAACTACGAGCAGTACTTC

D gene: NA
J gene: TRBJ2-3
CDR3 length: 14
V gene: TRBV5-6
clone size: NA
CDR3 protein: CASSLDPSTDTQYF
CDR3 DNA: TGTGCCAGCAGCTTGGATCCTAGCACAGATACGCAGTATTTT

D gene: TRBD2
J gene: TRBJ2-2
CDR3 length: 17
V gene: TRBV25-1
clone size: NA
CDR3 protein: CASSEGRTSGRAEELFF
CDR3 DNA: TGTGCCAGCAGTGAGGGCCGGACTAGCGGGAGGGCGGAGGAGCTGTTTTTT

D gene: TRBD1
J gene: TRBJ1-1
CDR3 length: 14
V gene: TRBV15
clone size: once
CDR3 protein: CATSRDKGATEAFF
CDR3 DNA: TGTGCCACCAGCAGAGATAAGGGGGCAACTGAAGCTTTCTTT

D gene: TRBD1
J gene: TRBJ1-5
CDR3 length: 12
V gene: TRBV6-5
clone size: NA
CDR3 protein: CATGQGEQPQHF
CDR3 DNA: TGTGCCACCGGACAGGGCGAACAGCCCCAGCATTTT

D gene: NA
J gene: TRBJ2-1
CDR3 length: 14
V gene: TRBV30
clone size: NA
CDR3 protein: CAWSPSPLANEQFF
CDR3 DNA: TGTGCCTGGAGTCCCTCCCCTTTAGCAAATGAGCAGTTCTTC

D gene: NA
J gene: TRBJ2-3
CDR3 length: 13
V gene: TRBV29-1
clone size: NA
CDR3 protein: CSGRRELTDTQYF
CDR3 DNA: TGCAGCGGGCGCAGGGAACTCACAGATACGCAGTATTTT

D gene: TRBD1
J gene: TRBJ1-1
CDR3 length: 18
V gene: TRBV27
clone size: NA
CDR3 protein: CASSSPFVGQGANTEAFF
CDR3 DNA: TGTGCCAGCAGTTCGCCTTTTGTAGGACAGGGGGCGAACACTGAAGCTTTCTTT

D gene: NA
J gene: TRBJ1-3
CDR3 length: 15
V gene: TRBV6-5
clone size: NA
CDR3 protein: CASRRVTSSGNTIYF
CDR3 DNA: TGTGCCAGCAGACGAGTCACCTCCTCTGGAAACACCATATATTTT

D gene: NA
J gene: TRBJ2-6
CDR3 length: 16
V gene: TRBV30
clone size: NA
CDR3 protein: CAWSVAYYSGANVLTF
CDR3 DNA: TGTGCCTGGAGTGTGGCCTACTACTCTGGGGCCAACGTCCTGACTTTC

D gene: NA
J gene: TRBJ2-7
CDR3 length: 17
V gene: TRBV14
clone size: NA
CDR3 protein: CASSQISGQGSLSEQYF
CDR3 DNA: TGTGCCAGCAGCCAGATTAGCGGGCAGGGGTCCCTGAGCGAGCAGTACTTC

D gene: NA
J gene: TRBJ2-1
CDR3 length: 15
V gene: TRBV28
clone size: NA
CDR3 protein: CASSLASGTYNEQFF
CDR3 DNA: TGTGCCAGCAGTTTGGCTTCTGGGACATACAATGAGCAGTTCTTC

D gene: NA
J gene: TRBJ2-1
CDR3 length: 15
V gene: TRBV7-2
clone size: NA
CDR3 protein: CASSLDLSSYNEQFF
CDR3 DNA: TGTGCCAGCAGCTTAGATCTAAGCTCCTACAATGAGCAGTTCTTC

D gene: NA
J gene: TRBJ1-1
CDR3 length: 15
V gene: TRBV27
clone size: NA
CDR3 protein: CASSPFGGMNTEAFF
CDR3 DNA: TGTGCCAGCAGCCCTTTTGGGGGGATGAACACTGAAGCTTTCTTT

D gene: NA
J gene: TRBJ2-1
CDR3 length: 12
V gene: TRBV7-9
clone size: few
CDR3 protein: CASSERTDSPFF
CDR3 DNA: TGTGCCAGCAGCGAGCGAACGGACAGCCCGTTCTTC

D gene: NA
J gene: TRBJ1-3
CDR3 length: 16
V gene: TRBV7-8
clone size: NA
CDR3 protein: CASSLGGFGRGNTIYF
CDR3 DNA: TGTGCCAGCAGCCTGGGGGGATTTGGGAGGGGAAACACCATATATTTT

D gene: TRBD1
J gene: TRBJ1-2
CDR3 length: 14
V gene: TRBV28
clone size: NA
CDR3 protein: CASSLRGRDYGYTF
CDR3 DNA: TGTGCCAGCAGTTTAAGGGGGCGAGACTATGGCTACACCTTC

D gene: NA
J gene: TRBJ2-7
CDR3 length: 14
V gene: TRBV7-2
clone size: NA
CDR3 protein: CASSLASLADEQYF
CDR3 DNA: TGTGCCAGCTCCCTAGCTTCTTTGGCGGACGAGCAGTACTTC

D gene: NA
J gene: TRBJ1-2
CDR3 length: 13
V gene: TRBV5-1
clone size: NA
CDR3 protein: CASSLNGEFGYTF
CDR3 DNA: TGCGCCAGCAGCTTAAACGGGGAGTTTGGCTACACCTTC

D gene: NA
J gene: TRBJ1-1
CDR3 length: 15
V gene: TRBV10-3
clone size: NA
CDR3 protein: CAISEEGVRGTEAFF
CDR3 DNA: TGTGCCATCAGTGAGGAAGGGGTTAGGGGCACTGAAGCTTTCTTT

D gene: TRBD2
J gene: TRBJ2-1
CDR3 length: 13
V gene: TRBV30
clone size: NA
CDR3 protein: CAWRASGVNEQFF
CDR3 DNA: TGTGCCTGGAGGGCTAGCGGAGTTAATGAGCAGTTCTTC

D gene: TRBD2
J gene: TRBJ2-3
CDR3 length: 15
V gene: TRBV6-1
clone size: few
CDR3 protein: CATMGLAGVTDTQYF
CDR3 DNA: TGTGCCACCATGGGACTAGCGGGAGTAACAGATACGCAGTATTTT

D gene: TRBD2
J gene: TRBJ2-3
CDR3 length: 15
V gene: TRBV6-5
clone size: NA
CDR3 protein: CASRLTSGSSNTQYF
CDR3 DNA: TGTGCCAGCAGGTTGACTAGCGGGAGCTCGAATACGCAGTATTTT

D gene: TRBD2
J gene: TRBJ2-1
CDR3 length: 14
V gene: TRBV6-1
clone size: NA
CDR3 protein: CASSPSGRKNEQFF
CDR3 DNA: TGTGCCAGCTCCCCTAGCGGGAGAAAGAATGAGCAGTTCTTC

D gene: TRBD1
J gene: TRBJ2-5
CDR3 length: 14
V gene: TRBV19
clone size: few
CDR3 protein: CASQTPGTGETQYF
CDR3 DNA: TGTGCCAGTCAAACCCCCGGGACAGGAGAGACCCAGTACTTC

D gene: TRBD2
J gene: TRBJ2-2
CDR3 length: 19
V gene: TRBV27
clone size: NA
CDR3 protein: CASSRPTPLAGTNTGELFF
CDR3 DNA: TGTGCCAGCAGTCGACCCACTCCCCTAGCGGGAACGAACACCGGGGAGCTGTTTTTT

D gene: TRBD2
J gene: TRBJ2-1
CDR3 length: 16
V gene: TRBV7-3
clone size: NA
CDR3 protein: CASRTPGTSGRGEQFF
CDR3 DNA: TGTGCCAGCAGGACGCCCGGGACTAGCGGGAGAGGTGAGCAGTTCTTC

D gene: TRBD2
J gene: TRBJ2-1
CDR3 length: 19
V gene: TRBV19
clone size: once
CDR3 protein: CASSIGTSGRAQLRNEQFF
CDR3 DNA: TGTGCCAGTAGTATTGGGACTAGCGGGAGGGCCCAGTTGAGGAATGAGCAGTTCTTC

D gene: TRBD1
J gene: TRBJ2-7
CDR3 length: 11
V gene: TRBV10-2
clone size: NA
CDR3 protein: CASSEGQVSYF
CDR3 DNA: TGCGCCAGCAGTGAAGGACAGGTTTCGTACTTC

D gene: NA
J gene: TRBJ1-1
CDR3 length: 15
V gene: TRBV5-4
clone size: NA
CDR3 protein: CASSLGPKMNTEAFF
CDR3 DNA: TGTGCCAGCAGCTTGGGGCCGAAGATGAACACTGAAGCTTTCTTT

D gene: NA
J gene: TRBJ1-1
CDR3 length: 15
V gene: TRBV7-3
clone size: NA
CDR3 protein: CASSQRPQGSTEAFF
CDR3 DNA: TGTGCCAGCAGCCAGCGGCCACAGGGTTCCACTGAAGCTTTCTTT

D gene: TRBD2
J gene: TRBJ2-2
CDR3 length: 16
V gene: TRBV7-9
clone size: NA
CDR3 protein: CASSLTTGLNTGELFF
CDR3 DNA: TGTGCCAGCAGCTTGACCACGGGACTAAACACCGGGGAGCTGTTTTTT

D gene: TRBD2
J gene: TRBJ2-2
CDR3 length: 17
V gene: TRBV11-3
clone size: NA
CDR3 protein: CASSVGGLAGDTGELFF
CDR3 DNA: TGTGCCAGCAGCGTAGGGGGACTAGCGGGAGACACCGGGGAGCTGTTTTTT

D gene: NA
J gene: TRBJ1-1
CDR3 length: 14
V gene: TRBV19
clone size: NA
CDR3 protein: CASSVRQVLAEAFF
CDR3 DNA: TGTGCCAGTAGTGTTCGACAGGTTCTCGCTGAAGCTTTCTTT

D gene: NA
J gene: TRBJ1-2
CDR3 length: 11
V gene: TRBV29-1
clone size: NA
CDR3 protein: CSVHTNYGYTF
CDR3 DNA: TGCAGCGTACACACTAACTATGGCTACACCTTC

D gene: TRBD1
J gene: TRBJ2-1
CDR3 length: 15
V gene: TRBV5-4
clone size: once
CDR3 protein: CASSSGQGRGNEQFF
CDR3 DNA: TGTGCCAGCAGCTCCGGACAGGGTCGTGGGAATGAGCAGTTCTTC

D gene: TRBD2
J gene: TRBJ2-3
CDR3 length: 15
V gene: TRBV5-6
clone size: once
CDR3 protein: CASSLGLAGDRTQYF
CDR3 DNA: TGTGCCAGCAGCTTGGGGCTAGCGGGAGATAGGACGCAGTATTTT

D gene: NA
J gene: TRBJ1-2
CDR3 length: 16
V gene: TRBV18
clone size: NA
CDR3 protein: CASSPMGGAGSNGYTF
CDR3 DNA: TGTGCCAGCTCCCCCATGGGGGGGGCGGGAAGTAATGGCTACACCTTC

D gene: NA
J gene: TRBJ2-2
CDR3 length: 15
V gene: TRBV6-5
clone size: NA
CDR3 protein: CASSGWSEAIGELFF
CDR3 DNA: TGTGCCAGCAGTGGGTGGTCTGAGGCCATCGGGGAGCTGTTTTTT

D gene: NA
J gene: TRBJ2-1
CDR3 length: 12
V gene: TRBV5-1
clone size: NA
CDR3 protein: CASSTVGDEQFF
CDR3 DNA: TGCGCCAGCAGCACGGTCGGGGATGAGCAGTTCTTC

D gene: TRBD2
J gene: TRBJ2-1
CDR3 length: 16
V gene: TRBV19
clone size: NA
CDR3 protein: CASSIVGTSGYNEQFF
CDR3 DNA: TGTGCCAGTAGTATAGTCGGGACTAGCGGCTACAATGAGCAGTTCTTC

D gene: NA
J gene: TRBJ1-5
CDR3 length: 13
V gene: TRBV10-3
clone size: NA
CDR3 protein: CAISEEGNRPQHF
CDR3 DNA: TGTGCCATCAGTGAGGAGGGAAATCGGCCCCAGCATTTT